Shown below are 15 T cell receptor beta chains from a single sample sequenced in a study of blood T cell repertoires in COVID-19. Produced via immunoSEQ multiplex PCR; TCRdb's table is partial and in-frame only. In the table there are 150,000 to 200,000 clones, roughly 80% of which are singletons. Sequencing was performed on peripheral blood. The receptors stem from a woman older than 75 with acute or convalescent COVID-19.

This chain joins TRBV25-1 and TRBJ1-2; 7 bases match TRBD1. Germline values: CDR1 MGHDK, CDR2 SYGVNS. The J segment lost 0 bases and the V segment lost 3 bases, leaving 4 bases of the junction unmatched. The CDR3 contains 15 residues. CDR3 nucleotide sequence: TGTGCCAGCAGTGACTGGGGACAGTCTAACTATGGCTACACCTTC. This codes for CASSDWGQSNYGYTF.

Turning to this clone: One junction end does not reproduce the germline sequence, and a read error may be involved. The chain combines TRBV7-3 with TRBJ1-2; TRBD1 aligns across 7 bases. Germline values: CDR1 SGHTA, CDR2 FQGTGA. CDR3 length: 15 residues. The DNA of the CDR3 is TGTGCCAGCAGCCTAACAGGGGACACCCTCTCTGGCTACACCTTC. Protein product: CASSLTGDTLSGYTF.

This clone was detected a few times. The rearrangement joins TRBV4-2 to TRBJ2-1; 10 nucleotides match TRBD2. The CDR3 totals 16 residues. Germline CDR1 LGHNA, CDR2 YNFKEQ. V shed 1 base, J shed 3 bases, and the junction held 3 bases outside the gene matches. The CDR3, as DNA: TGTGCCAGCAGCCAAGCGAGCGGGGGGGTCTACAATGAGCAGTTCTTC. Translation: CASSQASGGVYNEQFF.

The sample holds one count of this clone. V and J are TRBV6-6 and TRBJ2-7; 8 nucleotides align to TRBD1. V trimming: 6 bases; J trimming: 2 bases; junction bases outside the gene matches: 6. This CDR3 spans 14 amino acids. Germline V gene data show CDR1 as MNHNY and CDR2 as SVGAGI (reference sequence). In nucleotides, the CDR3 is TGTGCCAGCAGAAACGGACAGGGAACCTACGAGCAGTACTTC. Encoded protein: CASRNGQGTYEQYF.

The chain couples TRBV28 to TRBJ2-3; 11 nucleotides match TRBD1. This CDR3 contains 17 residues. The V gene end was trimmed by 7 bases and the J gene end by 4 bases; junction bases not matched to a gene: 13. Germline values: CDR1 MDHEN, CDR2 SYDVKM. The CDR3: CASNPLTGTGGADTQYF. In DNA, the CDR3 is TGTGCCAGCAATCCACTTACCGGGACAGGGGGTGCAGATACGCAGTATTTT.

CDR3 in amino acids: CASRGVGQNTEAFF. In DNA, the CDR3 is TGCGCCAGCAGGGGGGTGGGACAAAACACTGAAGCTTTCTTT. V is TRBV5-1 and J is TRBJ1-1; weak D call: TRBD1 (6 bases). The length of the CDR3 is 14 residues. Trimming left V 5 bases short and J 2 bases short, with 13 bases between. Per the germline V gene, CDR1 is SGHRS and CDR2 is YFSETQ. Using reference TRBV5-1 and TRBJ1-1 for the parts outside the CDR3, the full variable domain is KAGVTQTPRYLIKTRGQQVTLSCSPISGHRSVSWYQQTPGQGLQFLFEYFSETQRNKGNFPGRFSGRQFSNSRSEMNVSTLELGDSALYLCASRGVGQNTEAFFGQGTRLTVV.

The gene calls are TRBV9 and TRBJ1-3, with D unresolved. The CDR3 totals 18 residues. V lost 0 bases and J lost 3, with 19 bases in between. The germline gives CDR1 SGDLS, CDR2 YYNGEE. As DNA, the CDR3 is TGTGCCAGCAGCGTAGGAATTGGCGAGAGGGATAGTGGAAACACCATATATTTT. This gives the protein CASSVGIGERDSGNTIYF.

The chain carries TRBV19 and TRBJ2-6; no firm D call. The V gene's germline CDR1 is LNHDA and CDR2 SQIVND (reference sequence). The germline V and J ends were trimmed by 3 bases and 2 bases, with 5 bases remaining between them. The CDR3 contains 14 residues. This CDR3 reads CASSMATGANVLTF. CDR3 coding DNA: TGTGCCAGTAGTATGGCAACTGGGGCCAACGTCCTGACTTTC.

The genes are TRBV18 and TRBJ2-2, with 7 bases identical to TRBD1. Per germline, CDR1 KGHSH and CDR2 LQKENI. V gave up 3 bases and J gave up 2 bases; unmatched junction bases: 6. The CDR3 loop spans 16 amino acids. In DNA form, the CDR3 reads TGTGCCAGCTCACCTCTACGGACAGGCAACACCGGGGAGCTGTTTTTT. This translates into CASSPLRTGNTGELFF.

This clone turned up a few times. The chain combines TRBV4-1 with TRBJ1-5; 10 bases map to TRBD1. This CDR3 is built from 15 residues. Germline CDR1 is MGHRA and CDR2 is YSYEKL. Trimming cost V 4 bases and J 6 bases; bases outside gene matches: 6. CDR3 nucleotides: TGCGCCAGCAGCCTAGCGGGACAGGGGTTTCAGCCCCAGCATTTT. It is translated as CASSLAGQGFQPQHF.

The table lists this clone with a count of one. This chain connects TRBV7-3 to TRBJ2-1, with D possibly being TRBD1 (6 bases). V lost 5 bases and J 11 bases, leaving 13 bases between the germline ends. Germline V CDR1 and CDR2: SGHTA, FQGTGA. This CDR3 has 12 amino acids. The CDR3 DNA reads TGTGCCAGCAGCCAAGGGACAACTAAGCAGTTCTTC. It is translated as CASSQGTTKQFF.

This chain links TRBV19 with TRBJ1-6; tentatively, D is TRBD1 (6 bases). Trimming took 6 bases from V and 7 from J, leaving 16 bases between them. Germline CDR1 and CDR2: LNHDA and SQIVND (reference sequence). The CDR3 contains 15 residues. CDR3 DNA sequence: TGTGCCAGTAGATACACGGGACAAGGAAATTCACCCCTCCACTTT. This codes for CASRYTGQGNSPLHF.

The chain uses TRBV5-6 and TRBJ1-2; D is possibly TRBD1 (6 bases). CDR1 and CDR2 from the germline V gene are SGHDT and YYEEEE. The germline V and J ends were trimmed by 6 bases and 4 bases, with 19 bases remaining between them. The CDR3 extends over 15 amino acids. CDR3 protein: CASTWGPTGSYGYTF. The CDR3 DNA sequence: TGTGCCAGCACCTGGGGCCCTACAGGGAGCTATGGCTACACCTTC.

The J gene is TRBJ2-3, the V gene TRBV9; 8 bases are shared with TRBD1. The V and J ends lost 3 bases and 4 bases, in that order; junction bases with no gene match: 7. The CDR3 totals 15 residues. The germline V gene encodes CDR1 SGDLS and CDR2 YYNGEE. CDR3 sequence (DNA): TGTGCCAGCAGCGCCCGGACAGGGCGGGCAGATACGCAGTATTTT. Protein product: CASSARTGRADTQYF.

The CDR3 loop is CASSFRGRGYGYTF. For the CDR3, the DNA is TGTGCCAGCAGCTTTAGGGGGCGCGGGTATGGCTACACCTTC. V usage is TRBV5-4 and J usage is TRBJ1-2; 7 bases fit TRBD1. Germline lookup yields CDR1 SGHNT and CDR2 YYREEE (reference sequence). There are 14 residues in the CDR3. With 2 bases clipped from V and 5 bases from J, the junction kept 6 bases outside the gene matches.